This T cell receptor beta chain derives from a study of blood T cell repertoires in COVID-19. Some clones are missing from TCRdb's copy, which holds only in-frame ones; the method was immunoSEQ multiplex PCR. The table lists approximately 250,000 clones, about 87% of them singletons. Residents of 24 US areas, aged roughly 18 to 90 years, made up the participants. Cohorts were assigned according to the clinical history that participants reported. The CDR3 is made up of 16 amino acids. The V gene end was trimmed by 5 bases and the J gene end by 3 bases; junction bases not matched to a gene: 10. Per germline, CDR1 SEHNR and CDR2 FQNEAQ (reference sequence).

Sequenced sample: PBMCs or T cells enriched from blood (not recorded which). The TCR was taken from a woman aged 40 to 50 with acute COVID-19. The rearrangement links TRBV7-9 to TRBJ2-5; 9 bases are shared with TRBD1. The CDR3 DNA reads TGTGCCAGCAGCGTAACAACAGGGGGCGGGGAAGAGACCCAGTACTTC. Its protein is CASSVTTGGGEETQYF.